This TCR beta chain was obtained from a study of early T cells in non-severe SARS-CoV-2 infection. Turning to the study itself: Alpha and beta chains were unpaired, from unsorted whole-blood bulk RNA. Findings and caveats of the study: VDJdb-based annotation leaned toward anti-spike CD8 responses and missed private and CD4 specificities.

In the library, individual cDNA molecules carried attached unique molecular identifiers. TCRdb ran MiXCR on the 5' RACE reads and lists one entry per CDR3 protein. The sample consists of about 80,000 distinct CDR3 sequences, 14% of them appearing once. As concerns this clonotype: Its antigen is as yet unknown.

Trimming took 6 bases from V and 2 from J, leaving 10 bases between them. CDR3 length: 14 residues. Germline loops: CDR1 SNHLY, CDR2 FYNNEI. The chain links TRBV2 to TRBJ2-2; no reliable D call. This clonotype was obtained from an adult who was a healthcare worker with PCR-confirmed SARS-CoV-2 infection or an uninfected control (not recorded which). Sequenced sample: whole blood. The CDR3 protein is CASSNRRNTGELFF. The CDR3 coding sequence is TGTGCCAGCAGCAATAGGAGAAACACCGGGGAGCTGTTTTTT.